These 3 T cell receptor beta chains were all obtained from the same sample, sequenced in a study of T cells in localized non-small cell lung cancer. Libraries were prepared by immunoSEQ multiplex PCR; TCRdb keeps only in-frame clonotypes and omits some of them. This table has fewer than 2,500 clones, less than 25% appearing once. Specimen: normal lung tissue next to the tumor, collected before any cancer treatment. The receptor source for this set is a female donor of 60 years or more with stage I lung adenocarcinoma.

The chain combines TRBV19 with TRBJ1-5; 8 bases map to TRBD1. The CDR3 is 16 residues long. The J segment lost 2 bases and the V segment lost 0 bases, leaving 3 bases of the junction unmatched. Germline CDR1 LNHDA, CDR2 SQIVND (reference sequence). CDR3: CASSIDGTGGNQPQHF. The CDR3 DNA reads TGTGCCAGTAGTATAGATGGGACAGGTGGCAATCAGCCCCAGCATTTT.

This chain links TRBV28 with TRBJ2-1; 7 bases are a match to TRBD1. This CDR3 has 14 amino acids. The germline CDR1 and CDR2 sequences are MDHEN and SYDVKM. J was trimmed by 2 bases and V by 6 bases; bases with no gene match: 4. CDR3 sequence: CASSRQGAYNEQFF. CDR3 coding DNA: TGTGCCAGCAGCCGGCAGGGGGCCTACAATGAGCAGTTCTTC. The full variable domain, in which reference TRBV28 and TRBJ2-1 provide the parts outside the CDR3, is DVKVTQSSRYLVKRTGEKVFLECVQDMDHENMFWYRQDPGLGLRLIYFSYDVKMKEKGDIPEGYSVSREKKERFSLILESASTNQTSMYLCASSRQGAYNEQFFGPGTRLTVL.

The gene calls are TRBV11-3 and TRBJ1-3; perhaps TRBD1 as D (6 bases). V was pared by 5 bases and J by 4 bases, with 15 bases between. Germline V gene data show CDR1 as SGHNT and CDR2 as YENEEA. This CDR3 is 15 amino acids long. CDR3 coding DNA: TGTGCCAGCAGCGGTTCCGGGACATCAGGAAACACCATATATTTT. This gives the protein CASSGSGTSGNTIYF.